These 18 T cell receptor beta chains share one sample of origin, sequenced in a study of cytotoxic CD8 clonotypes in ibrutinib-treated CLL. Repertoires were generated with immunoSEQ multiplex PCR, while TCRdb's copy carries only in-frame clones and drops some. The sample consists of roughly 190,000 clones, around 70% of them appearing once. The source was PBMCs, collected after 24 months of ibrutinib treatment. Receptors were obtained from a human donor with chronic lymphocytic leukemia.

This chain joins TRBV6-5 and TRBJ2-7; possibly TRBD1 for D (6 bases). The CDR3 has 15 residues. Trimming pared 7 bases from V and 3 bases from J, leaving 19 bases between. Germline V lookup: CDR1 MNHEY, CDR2 SVGAGI. In DNA, the CDR3 is TGTGCCAGCACCACATCTCGGCAGGGGCTCTACGAGCAGTACTTC. Amino acids: CASTTSRQGLYEQYF.

CDR3 DNA sequence: TGTGCCAGCAGTACACGACCCGGTTCCGGCACCGGGGAGCTGTTTTTT. It yields the protein CASSTRPGSGTGELFF. The rearrangement joins TRBV27 to TRBJ2-2, with unresolved D. V gave up 5 bases and J gave up 4 bases, with 17 bases separating them. CDR3 length: 16 amino acids. The germline V gene encodes CDR1 MNHEY and CDR2 SMNVEV (reference sequence).

The gene calls are TRBV6-1 and TRBJ2-3; TRBD1 agrees at 12 bases. Per the germline V gene, CDR1 is MNHNS and CDR2 is SASEGT. The J segment lost 7 bases and the V segment lost 10 bases, leaving 9 bases of the junction unmatched. The length of the CDR3 is 14 residues. The CDR3 spells CATRPGQGAYTQYF. Here the CDR3 DNA reads TGTGCCACCCGTCCGGGACAGGGGGCATATACGCAGTATTTT.

The V call is TRBV7-9, the J call TRBJ2-3, with 8 bases fitting TRBD1. The junction had 6 bases not matched to a gene; V was cut back by 3 bases and J by 4 bases. This CDR3 is 15 amino acids long. The germline V gene has CDR1 SEHNR and CDR2 FQNEAQ (reference sequence). CDR3 loop: CASSFRTGLADTQYF. CDR3 sequence (DNA): TGTGCCAGCAGCTTTCGGACAGGGTTGGCAGATACGCAGTATTTT.

The chain links TRBV4-3 to TRBJ2-7; no clear D gene. The CDR3 contains 15 residues. Germline V gives CDR1 LGHNA, CDR2 YSLEER. The ends were cut back, 0 bases at V and 4 bases at J, with 13 bases in the middle. The chain's CDR3 is CASSQDPSSVYEQYF. Here the CDR3 DNA reads TGCGCCAGCAGCCAAGATCCCTCCTCAGTTTACGAGCAGTACTTC.

This chain links TRBV5-1 with TRBJ2-3; weak D call: TRBD2 (6 bases). The CDR3 loop spans 16 amino acids. Germline values: CDR1 SGHRS, CDR2 YFSETQ. Trimming left V 2 bases short and J 0 bases short, with 13 bases between. The CDR3 here is CASSFSGGVSTDTQYF. The CDR3 bases are TGCGCCAGCAGCTTTTCGGGCGGGGTTAGCACAGATACGCAGTATTTT.

This chain uses TRBV27 with TRBJ1-4, with D possibly TRBD1 on 5 matching bases. The V end was cut by 8 bases, the J end by 6 bases, with 16 bases between. This CDR3 is built from 14 residues. The germline V gene encodes CDR1 MNHEY and CDR2 SMNVEV (reference sequence). CDR3 amino acids: CASSGHYMDEKLFF. DNA of the CDR3: TGTGCCAGCTCAGGACACTACATGGATGAAAAACTGTTTTTT. Filled out from reference TRBV27 and TRBJ1-4, the complete variable domain reads EAQVTQNPRYLITVTGKKLTVTCSQNMNHEYMSWYRQDPGLGLRQIYYSMNVEVTDKGDVPEGYKVSRKEKRNFPLILESPSPNQTSLYFCASSGHYMDEKLFFGSGTQLSVL.

This clone has a handful of counts. The chain employs TRBV7-6 and TRBJ2-1; no firm D call. V was trimmed by 4 bases and J by 0 bases, leaving 10 bases between them. Germline V gives CDR1 SGHVS, CDR2 FNYEAQ. The CDR3 contains 15 residues. In nucleotides, the CDR3 is TGTGCCAGCAGCTCCCTACCGAGCTCCTACAATGAGCAGTTCTTC. It codes for CASSSLPSSYNEQFF.

In its sample, this clone was seen a few times. V and J are TRBV6-6 and TRBJ1-3; D is ambiguous. The CDR3 length is 12 residues. Deletions cut 10 bases from V and 4 bases from J, with 11 bases between. The germline V gene encodes CDR1 MNHNY and CDR2 SVGAGI (reference sequence). The CDR3 DNA sequence: TGTGCCACCGAAGGGCAGGGAAACACCATATATTTT. This gives the protein CATEGQGNTIYF.

This clone was seen more than once but under ten times. V usage is TRBV7-2 and J usage is TRBJ2-7, with D tentatively TRBD2 (6 bases). In germline, CDR1 is SGHTA, CDR2 FQGNSA. The CDR3 loop spans 12 amino acids. Between the trimmed V and J ends, which lost 5 bases and 7 bases, there was a span of 12 bases. Here the CDR3 reads CASSLWTNEQYF. CDR3 bases: TGTGCCAGCAGCCTGTGGACTAATGAGCAGTACTTC.

The CDR3 bases are TGCGCCAGCAGCTTGGTGCCAGGGACTGGGGCCAACGTCCTGACTTTC. Amino acid sequence: CASSLVPGTGANVLTF. The chain recombines TRBV5-1 with TRBJ2-6; D might be TRBD1 (5 bases). Germline loops: CDR1 SGHRS, CDR2 YFSETQ. The CDR3 totals 16 residues. The ends were cut back, 0 bases at V and 2 bases at J, with 9 bases in the middle. The variable domain in full, completed from reference TRBV5-1 and TRBJ2-6, reads KAGVTQTPRYLIKTRGQQVTLSCSPISGHRSVSWYQQTPGQGLQFLFEYFSETQRNKGNFPGRFSGRQFSNSRSEMNVSTLELGDSALYLCASSLVPGTGANVLTFGAGSRLTVL.

This clone has a handful of counts. The chain uses TRBV7-9 and TRBJ1-3; D is perhaps TRBD1 (5 bases). This CDR3 has 14 amino acids. Deletions cut 3 bases from V and 4 bases from J, with 10 bases between. The germline gives CDR1 SEHNR, CDR2 FQNEAQ (reference sequence). The CDR3 loop reads CASSFERQGNTIYF. Written as DNA, the CDR3 is TGTGCCAGCAGCTTCGAAAGACAGGGAAACACCATATATTTT.

This clone has just a few counts. This chain uses TRBV11-3 with TRBJ2-1; 8 nucleotides agree with TRBD2. Germline lookup yields CDR1 SGHNT and CDR2 YENEEA. V was clipped by 0 bases and J by 10 bases; unmatched bases: 5. The CDR3 sequence is 14 residues long. The CDR3 protein is CASSLDGSGDEQFF. The DNA for the CDR3 is TGTGCCAGCAGCTTAGATGGTAGCGGGGACGAGCAGTTCTTC.

The gene calls are TRBV27 and TRBJ2-2, with TRBD1 matching over 7 bases. With 3 bases clipped from V and 0 bases from J, the junction kept 1 base outside the gene matches. From germline, CDR1 is MNHEY and CDR2 SMNVEV (reference sequence). This CDR3 region has 15 residues. The CDR3 here is CASSLGQTNTGELFF. As DNA, the CDR3 is TGTGCCAGCAGTTTGGGACAGACGAACACCGGGGAGCTGTTTTTT.

The V gene is TRBV30, the J gene TRBJ1-3; D ambiguous. Germline CDR1 reads GTSNPN; CDR2 reads SVGIG (reference sequence). The CDR3 runs 12 residues. The CDR3 DNA is TGTGCGGTCCATACTTTCGGAAACACCATATATTTT. As protein: CAVHTFGNTIYF.

The chain combines TRBV5-1 with TRBJ1-1, with no clear D. V was clipped by 1 base and J by 0 bases, with 4 bases between them. From germline, CDR1 is SGHRS and CDR2 YFSETQ. The CDR3 totals 13 residues. The CDR3 nucleotides read TGCGCCAGCAGCTTGTCCGTGAACACTGAAGCTTTCTTT. Translated, it gives CASSLSVNTEAFF.

In DNA, the CDR3 is TGTGCCAGCAGCCCCTCCCATCTGGGGACTGAAGCTTTCTTT. Its translation: CASSPSHLGTEAFF. The chain uses TRBV7-9 and TRBJ1-1; D is unresolved. Trimming took off 5 bases at V and 5 bases at J, with 15 bases between the two ends. The CDR3 contains 14 residues. Germline CDR1 and CDR2: SEHNR and FQNEAQ (reference sequence).

This CDR3 reads CASSPSSLAMDTQYF. The CDR3 DNA follows: TGTGCCAGCTCACCATCTTCGCTAGCGATGGATACGCAGTATTTT. The V and J genes are TRBV18 and TRBJ2-3; D perhaps matches TRBD2 (6 bases). V lost 2 bases, J lost 6 bases, and 15 bases lay in between. CDR3 length: 15 residues. CDR1 is KGHSH and CDR2 is LQKENI in the germline V gene.